This is a list of T cell receptor beta chains from one sample in a study of cytomegalovirus exposure and HLA in healthy donors. Assay: immunoSEQ multiplex PCR; the TCRdb copy retains only in-frame clones and omits some. This repertoire shows roughly 150,000 clones, 85% to 90% found once; its top ten account for about 3%. Sequenced material: PBMCs. The receptors were sampled from a man aged 18-30 years in good health and CMV-seronegative. Each CDR3 is given without its conserved first and last residue.

V	J	CDR3
TRBV28	TRBJ1-3	ASRTGFSGNTIY
TRBV5-1	TRBJ1-2	ASSPAWTGGGYT
TRBV5-6	TRBJ2-2	ASSLIGQGVFGELF
TRBV27	TRBJ1-2	ASSSTGFGGYT
TRBV27	TRBJ1-1	ASSFRRRPKTVDQVNTEAF
TRBV6-5	TRBJ2-7	ASSYLAEVYEQY
TRBV5-1	TRBJ1-1	ASSGQGGGTEAF
TRBV4-1	TRBJ1-6	ASSQDAGRSYNSPLH
TRBV18	TRBJ1-2	ASSPSEGYGYT
TRBV7-6	TRBJ2-3	ASSYPSGGATDTQY
TRBV4-1	TRBJ2-7	ASSLETSGTSYEQY
TRBV19	TRBJ2-1	ASSWGLAGGEQF
TRBV4-3	TRBJ2-1	ASSRAGGRNEQF
TRBV9	TRBJ2-3	ASSILRAGGTDTQY
TRBV10-2	TRBJ2-7	ASSETVGTGANYEQY